The clone carrying this T cell receptor beta chain occurred a few times. The antigen is not known. These data come from a study of regulatory T cells in long-lasting Graves disease. Germline CDR1 and CDR2: MNHEY and SMNVEV (reference sequence). This CDR3 is built from 15 residues. J lost 8 bases, V lost 6 bases, and 9 bases had no gene match. Time point noted: newly diagnosed GD, antithyroid drugs for less than 3 months. Isolated PBMC RNA provided the starting material for the TCR library. American Thyroid Association guidelines served as the basis for diagnosing Graves' disease. According to the study, TCR beta libraries were built with iRepertoire HTBI primers and CDR3-region Arm-PCR. TCRdb reprocessed the multiplex PCR reads via MiXCR and lists one record per CDR3 protein. The sample shows about 440,000 distinct CDR3 sequences, about 15% of them seen only once. Notes on the study in general: Persistent disease preferred TRBV28, TRBJ1-2 and TRBJ2-5; new disease, TRBV20-1 and TRBJ2-1.

This sample was also put to use in a study of T cells in Graves' hyperthyroidism and ophthalmopathy. From that study: On the basis of clinical symptoms, serum thyroxine and TRAb, thyroid ultrasound and orbital computed tomography, diagnoses were made.

The receptor's source is a young woman with Graves disease. This chain links TRBV27 with TRBJ1-6; 8 bases align to TRBD1. Specimen: peripheral blood mononuclear cells (PBMCs), collected at new diagnosis, from a patient treated with antithyroid drugs. The CDR3 region is CASSSRQGRDSPLHF. The DNA of the CDR3 is TGTGCCAGCAGCTCCCGACAGGGGCGTGATTCACCCCTCCACTTT.